Shown below are 13 T cell receptor beta chains from a single sample sequenced in a study of blood T cells in healthy people across ages. The authors ran a second PCR of 7 to 11 cycles using a sample-barcoded 5' primer and a J-beta primer mix. TCRdb redid the calling of the 5' RACE reads with MiXCR, one entry per CDR3 protein. Here the sample spans about 1,500,000 distinct CDR3 sequences, roughly 40% being singletons. Input material: blood. The receptors originated from a woman between 18 and 29 years old in good health.

This clonotype was picked up a small number of times. This chain connects TRBV4-1 to TRBJ2-7; TRBD2 is a possible D gene (5 bases). The end of the DNA is better explained by TRBJ2-4, so the J call may be wrong. CDR1 and CDR2 from the germline V gene are MGHRA and YSYEKL. The CDR3 totals 15 residues. CDR3 residues: CASSQEIPGRDIQYF. CDR3 nucleotide sequence: TGCGCCAGCAGCCAAGAGATCCCGGGAAGAGACATTCAGTACTTC.

The chain has TRBV3-1 and TRBJ1-2; no clear D. The germline gives CDR1 LGHDT, CDR2 YNNKEL (reference sequence). This CDR3 region has 11 residues. The ends were cut back, 2 bases at V and 11 bases at J, with 9 bases in the middle. The CDR3 bases are TGTGCCAGCAGCCAAATCGGCATTTACACCTTC. Protein product: CASSQIGIYTF.

The J gene is TRBJ1-2, the V gene TRBV20-1; D is ambiguous. Germline CDR1 is DFQATT and CDR2 is SNEGSKA (reference sequence). CDR3 length: 13 amino acids. V was cut by 6 bases and J by 8 bases, with 19 bases left in between. The CDR3 is CSADPGAVEGYTF. The CDR3 nucleotides are TGCAGTGCCGACCCGGGTGCAGTAGAAGGCTACACCTTC.

DNA for the CDR3: TGTGCCAGCAGCTTATTCGGGGGGGGGGACACTGAAGCTTTCTTT. Amino acids: CASSLFGGGDTEAFF. The V and J genes are TRBV11-2 and TRBJ1-1, with D possibly TRBD1 on 5 matching bases. This CDR3 has 15 residues. V gave up 2 bases and J gave up 3 bases, with 13 bases separating them. Germline V CDR1 and CDR2: SGHAT, FQNNGV. Full variable domain (missing parts from reference TRBV11-2 and TRBJ1-1): EAGVAQSPRYKIIEKRQSVAFWCNPISGHATLYWYQQILGQGPKLLIQFQNNGVVDDSQLPKDRFSAERLKGVDSTLKIQPAKLEDSAVYLCASSLFGGGDTEAFFGQGTRLTVV.

This clonotype has just a few counts. CDR3 DNA: TGTGCCAGCAGTCCCTGGGGGGAACCAAACTACAATGAGCAGTTCTTC. Encoded protein: CASSPWGEPNYNEQFF. The chain joins TRBV6-1 to TRBJ2-1, with TRBD2 as a possible D gene (6 bases). V shed 5 bases and J shed 3 bases, with 17 bases lying between them. CDR3 length equals 16 residues. CDR1 is MNHNS and CDR2 is SASEGT in the germline V gene.

The V and J genes are TRBV7-2 and TRBJ2-1; D call uncertain. Germline-derived CDR1 and CDR2 are SGHTA and FQGNSA. Between the trimmed V and J ends, which lost 1 base and 4 bases, there was a span of 17 bases. The CDR3 has 17 amino acids. In DNA, the CDR3 is TGTGCCAGCAGCTTAGTTAGGCCAGCCCGCAAATACAATGAGCAGTTCTTC. Its protein product is CASSLVRPARKYNEQFF.

The chain recombines TRBV5-1 with TRBJ2-2; a possible D gene is TRBD1 (6 bases). With 5 bases removed from V and 6 bases from J, the gap between germline ends came to 20 bases. The germline gives CDR1 SGHRS, CDR2 YFSETQ. The CDR3 is 16 residues long. In DNA, the CDR3 is TGCGCCAGCAGGGCCGCCTTACAGGGATTGTCCGGGGAGCTGTTTTTT. The encoded protein is CASRAALQGLSGELFF.

This clonotype was seen a few times. The chain joins TRBV29-1 to TRBJ1-2, with 7 positions matching TRBD1. Germline V gives CDR1 SQVTM, CDR2 ANQGSEA. Trimming at V came to 6 bases and at J to 4 bases, leaving 11 bases not matched to a gene. CDR3 size: 14 residues. Here the CDR3 reads CSVQQGKSFYGYTF. The CDR3 DNA is TGCAGCGTGCAACAGGGGAAATCCTTCTATGGCTACACCTTC.

This clonotype was detected a few times. V and J are TRBV5-1 and TRBJ2-7; 8 bases match TRBD2. CDR1 and CDR2 (germline): SGHRS, YFSETQ. V shed 0 bases, J shed 5 bases, and the junction held 7 bases outside the gene matches. CDR3 length: 15 amino acids. The CDR3 region has the DNA TGCGCCAGCAGCTTGGTGGGGACTAGTGCCAACGAGCAGTACTTC. This gives the protein CASSLVGTSANEQYF. Full variable domain (outside the CDR3, taken from reference TRBV5-1 and TRBJ2-7): KAGVTQTPRYLIKTRGQQVTLSCSPISGHRSVSWYQQTPGQGLQFLFEYFSETQRNKGNFPGRFSGRQFSNSRSEMNVSTLELGDSALYLCASSLVGTSANEQYFGPGTRLTVT.

The chain is built from TRBV7-3 and TRBJ2-5; 9 bases line up with TRBD2. The CDR3 runs 16 residues. CDR1 and CDR2 from the germline V gene are SGHTA and FQGTGA. V was clipped by 1 base and J by 5 bases; unmatched bases: 8. This chain's CDR3 is CASSLSGSGGHETQYF. The CDR3 DNA reads as TGTGCCAGCAGCTTAAGCGGCAGCGGGGGGCACGAGACCCAGTACTTC.

A note on this clonotype: An end of the junction does not agree with germline; a read error may underlie this. The chain joins TRBV27 to TRBJ2-7; TRBD2 agrees at 14 bases. The CDR3 has 14 amino acids. Germline CDR1 is MNHEY and CDR2 is SMNVEV (reference sequence). The CDR3 loop reads CASSAGTSGSLQYF. The DNA of the CDR3 is TGCGCCAGCAGTGCCGGGACTAGCGGGAGTCTGCAGTACTTC.

This chain joins TRBV4-1 and TRBJ2-1, with 12 bases aligning to TRBD2. This CDR3 has 18 residues. V was pared by 3 bases and J by 2 bases, with 8 bases of the junction left unmatched. The germline V gene has CDR1 MGHRA and CDR2 YSYEKL. The CDR3 nucleotides are TGCGCCAGCAGCCAGAGACTAGCGGGAGTGTTCGCCTACAATGAGCAGTTCTTC. It codes for CASSQRLAGVFAYNEQFF.

This clonotype was counted many times. J is TRBJ2-1 and V is TRBV7-9, with 8 bases matching TRBD2. The V and J ends lost 4 bases and 8 bases, in that order; junction bases with no gene match: 10. CDR1 SEHNR and CDR2 FQNEAQ come from the germline V gene (reference sequence). This CDR3 is 15 amino acids long. The CDR3 DNA sequence: TGTGCCAGCAGCTCCCTGGCGGGAGGAGGCCATGAGCAGTTCTTC. Its protein product is CASSSLAGGGHEQFF.